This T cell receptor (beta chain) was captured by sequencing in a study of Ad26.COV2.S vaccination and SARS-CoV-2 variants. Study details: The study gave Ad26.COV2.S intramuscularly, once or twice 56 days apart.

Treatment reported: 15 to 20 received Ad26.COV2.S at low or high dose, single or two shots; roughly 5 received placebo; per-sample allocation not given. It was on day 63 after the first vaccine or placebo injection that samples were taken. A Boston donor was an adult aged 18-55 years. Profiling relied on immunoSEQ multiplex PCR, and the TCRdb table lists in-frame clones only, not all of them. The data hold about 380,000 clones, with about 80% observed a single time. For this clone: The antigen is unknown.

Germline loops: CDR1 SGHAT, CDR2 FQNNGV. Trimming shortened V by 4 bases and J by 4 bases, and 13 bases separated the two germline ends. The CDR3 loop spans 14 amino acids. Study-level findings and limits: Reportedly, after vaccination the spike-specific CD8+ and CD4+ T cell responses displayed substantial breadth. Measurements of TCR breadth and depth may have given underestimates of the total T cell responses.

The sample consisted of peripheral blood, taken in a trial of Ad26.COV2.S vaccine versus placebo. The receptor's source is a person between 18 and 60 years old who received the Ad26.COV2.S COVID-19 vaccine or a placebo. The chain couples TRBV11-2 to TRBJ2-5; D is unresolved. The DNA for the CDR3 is TGTGCCAGCAGCTCGACCCCAATAATAGAGACCCAGTACTTC. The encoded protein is CASSSTPIIETQYF.